The T cell receptor beta chain described here comes from a study of regulatory dendritic cells for organ transplantation. CDR1 is MDHEN and CDR2 is SYDVKM in the germline V gene. This CDR3 is built from 13 residues. Trimming left V 1 base short and J 6 bases short, with 10 bases between. CD4+ or CD8+ T cells were sorted as naive CD45RA+ or memory CD45RO+. Data came from immunoSEQ multiplex PCR; TCRdb stores just in-frame clones and leaves some out. The sample lists 35,000 to 40,000 clones, just over 90% seen once, with 0.095% to 0.14% in the top ten. The sample comprised naive CD8+ T cells from blood. Described subset: CD45RA+ naive T cells. This clonotype was sampled from a human donor in good health. V and J are TRBV28 and TRBJ2-7, with D tentatively TRBD2 (7 bases). The CDR3 sequence is CASSLLGGREQYF. Here the CDR3 DNA reads TGTGCCAGCAGTTTATTGGGGGGGCGCGAGCAGTACTTC.